The 9 T cell receptor beta chains given below trace back to one sample, sequenced in a study of identical twins. TCRdb called the 5' RACE reads again in MiXCR, with one record for every CDR3 protein. The sample holds 350,000 or so distinct CDR3 sequences, roughly an eighth seen once. The same sample was also studied in work on yellow fever vaccine responses in identical twins.

Sequenced material: CD8+ T cells sorted from blood. The receptors stem from a woman aged 18-29 years in good health.

The V call is TRBV6-2 or TRBV6-3, the J call TRBJ2-2, with 7 positions matching TRBD1. This CDR3 region has 15 residues. Germline trimming cut 4 bases from V and 6 bases from J; bases unmatched to any gene: 8. CDR1 is MNHEY, CDR2 SVGEGT, per germline. The CDR3 is CASSLGGQRAGELFF. DNA of the CDR3: TGTGCCAGCAGTTTAGGGGGACAGAGGGCCGGGGAGCTGTTTTTT.

The J gene is TRBJ2-1, the V gene TRBV28; D ambiguous. The V and J ends lost 3 bases and 10 bases respectively, with 7 bases between them. The germline CDR1 and CDR2 sequences are MDHEN and SYDVKM. The CDR3 contains 11 residues. CDR3 DNA sequence: TGTGCCAGCAGTTTCCTCCTCGAGCAGTTCTTC. Its translation is CASSFLLEQFF. The variable domain in full, completed from reference TRBV28 and TRBJ2-1, reads DVKVTQSSRYLVKRTGEKVFLECVQDMDHENMFWYRQDPGLGLRLIYFSYDVKMKEKGDIPEGYSVSREKKERFSLILESASTNQTSMYLCASSFLLEQFFGPGTRLTVL.

The rearrangement links TRBV9 to TRBJ2-1, with TRBD2 identical over 12 bases. After removal of 3 bases from V and 8 bases from J, the junction contained 3 bases not matched to a gene. Germline assignment: CDR1 SGDLS and CDR2 YYNGEE. This CDR3 spans 14 amino acids. CDR3: CASSATSGRHEQFF. CDR3 coding DNA: TGTGCCAGCAGCGCCACTAGCGGGAGGCATGAGCAGTTCTTC.

CDR3 nucleotide sequence: TGTGCTAGTGGTGTGGACAGGGTTTCGCAGTATTTT. Amino acids: CASGVDRVSQYF. This chain connects TRBV12-5 to TRBJ2-3; TRBD1 agrees at 8 bases. This CDR3 is built from 12 residues. The V gene's germline CDR1 is LGHNT and CDR2 FRNRAP. With V trimmed by 5 bases and J by 10 bases, 5 bases remained unmatched. The complete variable domain, with remaining parts taken from reference TRBV12-5 and TRBJ2-3, reads DARVTQTPRHKVTEMGQEVTMRCQPILGHNTVFWYRQTMMQGLELLAYFRNRAPLDDSGMPKDRFSAEMPDATLATLKIQPSEPRDSAVYFCASGVDRVSQYFGPGTRLTVL.

This clonotype was counted a few times. The rearrangement uses TRBV7-9 and TRBJ2-2, with 9 bases lining up with TRBD2. With 5 bases clipped from V and 7 bases from J, the junction kept 11 bases outside the gene matches. In germline, CDR1 is SEHNR, CDR2 FQNEAQ (reference sequence). This CDR3 spans 16 amino acids. CDR3 sequence reads: CASSPDASGKGGELFF. CDR3 DNA sequence: TGTGCCAGCAGCCCGGACGCTAGCGGGAAGGGCGGGGAGCTGTTTTTT.

This clonotype was seen a handful of times. V gene TRBV11-3 combines with J gene TRBJ2-7; D remains ambiguous. V was cut by 0 bases and J by 3 bases, with 12 bases left in between. The CDR3 covers 15 residues. CDR1 and CDR2 from the germline V gene are SGHNT and YENEEA. Written as DNA, the CDR3 is TGTGCCAGCAGCTTAGAATTTAACCTATTCTACGAGCAGTACTTC. This encodes CASSLEFNLFYEQYF.

V gene TRBV24-1 combines with J gene TRBJ2-5; a possible D gene is TRBD2 (6 bases). Trimming left V 4 bases short and J 0 bases short, with 17 bases between. CDR1 is KGHDR and CDR2 is SFDVKD in the germline V gene. CDR3 length equals 17 residues. The CDR3 reads CATSENLGGNDQETQYF. The DNA of the CDR3 is TGTGCCACCAGTGAAAATTTGGGGGGTAATGACCAAGAGACCCAGTACTTC.

This clonotype has only a few counts. This chain joins TRBV28 and TRBJ1-6, with 7 bases lining up with TRBD1. Trimming removed 7 bases from V and 10 bases from J; junction bases left unmatched: 10. Germline V CDR1 and CDR2: MDHEN, SYDVKM. CDR3 length equals 14 residues. CDR3 DNA: TGTGCCAGCAACGAACAGGGGCTGGGGTCACCCCTCCACTTT. It is translated as CASNEQGLGSPLHF. The whole variable domain, filled in from reference TRBV28 and TRBJ1-6, reads DVKVTQSSRYLVKRTGEKVFLECVQDMDHENMFWYRQDPGLGLRLIYFSYDVKMKEKGDIPEGYSVSREKKERFSLILESASTNQTSMYLCASNEQGLGSPLHFGNGTRLTVT.

The gene calls are TRBV12-3 or TRBV12-4 and TRBJ2-3; D not certain. V lost 5 bases to trimming and J lost 6 bases, with 9 bases between them. The CDR3 has 12 residues. DNA for the CDR3: TGTGCCAGCAGTCAAATACGGGATACGCAGTATTTT. It encodes CASSQIRDTQYF.